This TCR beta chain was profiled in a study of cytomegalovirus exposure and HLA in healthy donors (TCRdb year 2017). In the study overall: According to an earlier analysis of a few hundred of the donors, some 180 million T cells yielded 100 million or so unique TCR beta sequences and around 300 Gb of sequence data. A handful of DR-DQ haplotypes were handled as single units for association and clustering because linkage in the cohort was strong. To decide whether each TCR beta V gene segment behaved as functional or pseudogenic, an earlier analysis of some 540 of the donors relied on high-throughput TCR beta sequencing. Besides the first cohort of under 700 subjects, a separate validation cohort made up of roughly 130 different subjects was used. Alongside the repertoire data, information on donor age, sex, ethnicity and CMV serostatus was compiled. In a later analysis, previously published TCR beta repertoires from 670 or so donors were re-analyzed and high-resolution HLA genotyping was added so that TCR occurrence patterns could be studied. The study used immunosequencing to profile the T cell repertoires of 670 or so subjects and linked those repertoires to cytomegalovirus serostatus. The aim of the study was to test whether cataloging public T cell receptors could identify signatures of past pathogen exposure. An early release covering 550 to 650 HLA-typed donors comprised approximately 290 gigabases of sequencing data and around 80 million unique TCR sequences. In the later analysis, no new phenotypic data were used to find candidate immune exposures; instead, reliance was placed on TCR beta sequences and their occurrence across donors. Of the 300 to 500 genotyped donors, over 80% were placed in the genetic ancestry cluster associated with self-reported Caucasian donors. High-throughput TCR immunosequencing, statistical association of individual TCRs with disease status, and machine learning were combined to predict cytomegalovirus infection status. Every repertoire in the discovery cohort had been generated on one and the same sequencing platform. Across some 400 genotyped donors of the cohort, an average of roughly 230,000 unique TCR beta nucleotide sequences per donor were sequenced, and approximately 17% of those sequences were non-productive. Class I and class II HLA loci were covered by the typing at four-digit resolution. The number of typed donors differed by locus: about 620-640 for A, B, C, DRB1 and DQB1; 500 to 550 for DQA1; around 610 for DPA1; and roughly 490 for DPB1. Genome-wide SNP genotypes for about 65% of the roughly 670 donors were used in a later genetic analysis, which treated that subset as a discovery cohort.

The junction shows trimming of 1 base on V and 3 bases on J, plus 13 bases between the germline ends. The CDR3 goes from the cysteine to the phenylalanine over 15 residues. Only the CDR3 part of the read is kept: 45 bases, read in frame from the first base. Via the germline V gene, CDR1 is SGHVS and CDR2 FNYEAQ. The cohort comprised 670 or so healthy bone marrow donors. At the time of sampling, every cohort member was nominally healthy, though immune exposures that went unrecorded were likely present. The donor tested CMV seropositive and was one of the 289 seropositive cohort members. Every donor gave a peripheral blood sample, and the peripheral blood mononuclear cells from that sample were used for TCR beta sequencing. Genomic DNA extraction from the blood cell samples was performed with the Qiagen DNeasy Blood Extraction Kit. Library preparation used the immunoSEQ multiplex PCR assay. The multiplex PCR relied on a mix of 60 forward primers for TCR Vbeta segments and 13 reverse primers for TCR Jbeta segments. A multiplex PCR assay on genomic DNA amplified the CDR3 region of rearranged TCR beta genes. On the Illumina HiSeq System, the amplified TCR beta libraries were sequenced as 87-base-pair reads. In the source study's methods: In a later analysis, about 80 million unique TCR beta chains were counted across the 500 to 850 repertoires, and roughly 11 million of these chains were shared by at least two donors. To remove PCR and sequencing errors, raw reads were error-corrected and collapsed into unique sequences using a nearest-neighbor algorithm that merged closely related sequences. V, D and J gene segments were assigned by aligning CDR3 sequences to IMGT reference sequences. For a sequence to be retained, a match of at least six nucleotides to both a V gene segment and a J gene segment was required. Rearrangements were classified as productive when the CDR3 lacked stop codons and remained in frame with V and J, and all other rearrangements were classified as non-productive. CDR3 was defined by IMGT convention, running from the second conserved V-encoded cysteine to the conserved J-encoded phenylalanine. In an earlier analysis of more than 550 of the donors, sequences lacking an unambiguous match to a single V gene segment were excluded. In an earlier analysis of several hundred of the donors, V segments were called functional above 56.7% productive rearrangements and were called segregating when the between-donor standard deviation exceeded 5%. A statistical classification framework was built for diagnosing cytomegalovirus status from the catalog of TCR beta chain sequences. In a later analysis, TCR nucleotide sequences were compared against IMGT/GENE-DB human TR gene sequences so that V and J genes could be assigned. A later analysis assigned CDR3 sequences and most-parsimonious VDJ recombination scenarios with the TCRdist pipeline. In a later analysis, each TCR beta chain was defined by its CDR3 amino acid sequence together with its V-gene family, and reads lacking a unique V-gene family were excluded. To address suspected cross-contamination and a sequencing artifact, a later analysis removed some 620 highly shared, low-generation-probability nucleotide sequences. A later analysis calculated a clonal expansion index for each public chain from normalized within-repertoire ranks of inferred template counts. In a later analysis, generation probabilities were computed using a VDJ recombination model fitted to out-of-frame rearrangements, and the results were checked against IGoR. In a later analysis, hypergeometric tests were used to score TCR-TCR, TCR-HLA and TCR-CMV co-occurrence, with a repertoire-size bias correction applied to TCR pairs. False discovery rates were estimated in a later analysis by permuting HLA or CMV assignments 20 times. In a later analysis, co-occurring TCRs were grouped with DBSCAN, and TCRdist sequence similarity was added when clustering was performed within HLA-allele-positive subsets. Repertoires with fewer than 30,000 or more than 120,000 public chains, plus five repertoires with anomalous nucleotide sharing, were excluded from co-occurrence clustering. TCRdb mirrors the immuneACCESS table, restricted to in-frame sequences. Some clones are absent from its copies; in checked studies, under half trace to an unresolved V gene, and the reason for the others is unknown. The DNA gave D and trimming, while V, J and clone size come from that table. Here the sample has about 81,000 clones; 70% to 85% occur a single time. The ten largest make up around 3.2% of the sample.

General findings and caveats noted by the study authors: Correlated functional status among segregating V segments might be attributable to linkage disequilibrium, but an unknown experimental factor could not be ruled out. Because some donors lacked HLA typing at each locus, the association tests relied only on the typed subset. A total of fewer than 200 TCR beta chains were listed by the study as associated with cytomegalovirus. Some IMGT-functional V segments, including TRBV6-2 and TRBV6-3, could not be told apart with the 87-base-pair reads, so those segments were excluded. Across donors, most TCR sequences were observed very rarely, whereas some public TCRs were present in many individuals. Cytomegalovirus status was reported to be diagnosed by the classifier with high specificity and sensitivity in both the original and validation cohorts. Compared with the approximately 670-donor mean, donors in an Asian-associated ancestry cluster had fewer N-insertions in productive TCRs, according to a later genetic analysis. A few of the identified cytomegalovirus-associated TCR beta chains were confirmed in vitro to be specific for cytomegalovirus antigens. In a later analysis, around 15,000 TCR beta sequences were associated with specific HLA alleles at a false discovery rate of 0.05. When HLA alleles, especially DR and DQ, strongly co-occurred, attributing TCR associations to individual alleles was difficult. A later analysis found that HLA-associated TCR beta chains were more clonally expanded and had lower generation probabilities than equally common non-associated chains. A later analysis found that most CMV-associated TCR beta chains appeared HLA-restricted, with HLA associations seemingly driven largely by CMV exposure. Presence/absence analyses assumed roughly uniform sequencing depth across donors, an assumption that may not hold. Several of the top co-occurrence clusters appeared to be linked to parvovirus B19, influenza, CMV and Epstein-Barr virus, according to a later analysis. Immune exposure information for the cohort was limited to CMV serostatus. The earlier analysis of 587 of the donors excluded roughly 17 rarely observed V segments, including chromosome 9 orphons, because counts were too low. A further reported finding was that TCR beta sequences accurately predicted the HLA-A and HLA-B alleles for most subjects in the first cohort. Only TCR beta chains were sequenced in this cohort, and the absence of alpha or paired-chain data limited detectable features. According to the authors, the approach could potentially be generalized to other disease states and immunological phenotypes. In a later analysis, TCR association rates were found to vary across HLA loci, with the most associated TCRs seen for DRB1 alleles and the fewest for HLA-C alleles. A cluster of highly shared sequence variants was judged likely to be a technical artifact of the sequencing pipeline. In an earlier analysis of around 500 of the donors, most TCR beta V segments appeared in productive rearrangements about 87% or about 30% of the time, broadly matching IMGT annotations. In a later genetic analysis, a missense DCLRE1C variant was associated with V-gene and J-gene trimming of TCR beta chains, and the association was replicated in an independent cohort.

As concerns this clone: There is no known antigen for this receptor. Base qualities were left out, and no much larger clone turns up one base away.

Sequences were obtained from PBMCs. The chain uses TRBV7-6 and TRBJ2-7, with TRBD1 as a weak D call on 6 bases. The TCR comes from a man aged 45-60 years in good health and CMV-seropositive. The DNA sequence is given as TGTGCCAGCAGCTTAGGCGGTCAGGGGATCTACGAGCAGTACTTC. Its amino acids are CASSLGGQGIYEQYF. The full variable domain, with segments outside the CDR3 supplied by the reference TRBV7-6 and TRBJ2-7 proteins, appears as GAGVSQSPRYKVTKRGQDVALRCDPISGHVSLYWYRQALGQGPEFLTYFNYEAQQDKSGLPNDRFSAERPEGSISTLTIQRTEQRDSAMYRCASSLGGQGIYEQYFGPGTRLTVT.